This T cell receptor beta chain was recovered during a study of T-cell memory formation after mild COVID-19. General study points: For second-wave clones that peaked at day 37, SARS-CoV-2 specificity went unverified. Day 15 to 85 contracting clones showed balanced CD4/CD8; later expanders leaned CD4+.

The 5'RACE method, run with constant-segment primers, produced TCR alpha and TCR beta cDNA libraries (carrying sample barcodes and UMIs). MiXCR, applied by TCRdb to the 5' RACE reads, yields one record per CDR3 protein. This table holds about 210,000 distinct CDR3 sequences, about 10% found once. Comments on this clonotype: Its antigen remains unidentified.

The CDR3 extends over 13 amino acids. Trimming took 5 bases from V and 9 from J, leaving 13 bases between them. From germline, CDR1 is KGHDR and CDR2 SFDVKD. J is TRBJ2-1 and V is TRBV24-1; D gene ambiguous. This receptor was identified in a man aged 18 to 30 who had mild COVID-19 (a few samples of this study predate the infection). Cell type and time point are not known. The specimen sequenced was PBMCs or a T cell subset sorted from them (not recorded which). The CDR3 loop reads CATSAALASEQFF. CDR3 in DNA: TGTGCCACCAGTGCCGCCCTCGCGAGTGAGCAGTTCTTC.